The present T cell receptor (beta chain) was sequenced within a study of regulatory T cells in long-lasting Graves disease. This CDR3 is 15 amino acids long. Germline V gives CDR1 MGHRA, CDR2 YSYEKL. Between the trimmed V and J ends, which lost 4 bases and 1 base, there was a span of 11 bases. Assembly of TCR beta libraries relied on iRepertoire HTBI primers together with Arm-PCR of CDR3 regions. One entry per CDR3 protein, called by TCRdb with MiXCR from the multiplex PCR reads. This table has 520,000 or so distinct CDR3 sequences, around 13% appearing once. The time point here: newly diagnosed GD, antithyroid drugs for less than 3 months. The TCR library was made from RNA extracted from PBMCs. Patients hailed from an endocrinology department in Xi'an, China. The sample was also linked to a second study, of T cells in Graves' hyperthyroidism and ophthalmopathy. Turning to that study: Using the HTBI primer set, a first-round RT-PCR was run on the TCR CDR3.

The clonotype originates from a woman aged 25 to 39 with Graves disease. The specimen comprised peripheral blood mononuclear cells (PBMCs), sampled at new diagnosis, from a patient treated with antithyroid drugs. The chain links TRBV4-1 to TRBJ1-3; no clear D gene. CDR3 DNA: TGCGCCAGCAGCCTGATCGGGATTTCTGGAAACACCATATATTTT. It translates to CASSLIGISGNTIYF.